Following are 3 T cell receptor beta chains from one sample sequenced in a study of control samples from healthy donors and cancer patients. The assay was immunoSEQ multiplex PCR, and TCRdb's table has in-frame clones only and misses some. The table lists around 150,000 clones, roughly 95% of them singletons, with over 1% in the top ten. What was sequenced was blood. Source of these receptors: a woman aged 25 to 39 in good health.

The chain uses TRBV30 and TRBJ1-4; tentative D call: TRBD1 (5 bases). Trimming cost V 2 bases and J 7 bases, with 8 bases left between them. The CDR3 runs to 12 residues. CDR1 and CDR2 from the germline V gene are GTSNPN and SVGIG (reference sequence). The CDR3 sequence: CAWSWGSEKLFF. CDR3 nucleotide sequence: TGTGCCTGGAGTTGGGGGAGTGAAAAACTGTTTTTT.

V is TRBV4-1 and J is TRBJ2-7; no clear D. Germline V gene sequence: CDR1 MGHRA, CDR2 YSYEKL. V was cut by 6 bases and J by 4 bases, with 10 bases left in between. The CDR3 covers 12 residues. CDR3 sequence (DNA): TGCGCCAGCAGTACCGACGGTTACGAGCAGTACTTC. Translation gives CASSTDGYEQYF.

In this sample, this clone turned up once. The rearrangement uses TRBV12-3 or TRBV12-4 and TRBJ2-1; no reliable D call. This CDR3 spans 13 amino acids. V gave up 2 bases and J gave up 8 bases, with 10 bases separating them. CDR3 nucleotide sequence: TGTGCCAGCAGTTTAATCCGTGGGTATGAGCAGTTCTTC. Amino acids: CASSLIRGYEQFF.